This T cell receptor beta chain was observed in a study of blood T cell repertoires in COVID-19. Overall study: Nucleic acid was either cDNA or gDNA, and it came from T cells, B-cell-depleted T cells, or PBMCs.

Trimming shortened V by 7 bases and J by 6 bases, and 19 bases separated the two germline ends. Germline values: CDR1 SQVTM, CDR2 ANQGSEA. This CDR3 has 14 amino acids. Original methodology: Reference gene primer amplification yielded estimated nucleated cell counts. Sequenced by immunoSEQ multiplex PCR; TCRdb stores in-frame clones only, minus some. V, J and clone size reflect that table, while D and trimming were determined from the DNA. The sample holds 300,000 to 400,000 clones, 89% seen once. Seattle patients were enrolled while actively infected and followed longitudinally. This clonotype was obtained from a woman aged 30 to 39 with COVID-19, enrolled during active disease. The gene calls are TRBV29-1 and TRBJ2-1; D is perhaps TRBD1 (6 bases). The specimen sequenced was peripheral blood. The CDR3 region has the DNA TGCAGCGCATCCACGGTGGGGGCAGGCAATGAGCAGTTCTTC. Translated: CSASTVGAGNEQFF.